The present T cell receptor (beta chain) was sequenced within a study of Ad26.COV2.S vaccination and SARS-CoV-2 variants. Treatment denoted: some 20 received Ad26.COV2.S at low or high dose, single or two shots; about 5 received placebo; per-sample allocation not given. Day 63 after the first injection of vaccine or placebo was the sampling time. CDR3 length: 16 amino acids. Germline-derived CDR1 and CDR2 are GTSNPN and SVGIG (reference sequence). V shed 3 bases and J shed 2 bases, with 20 bases lying between them. TCRdb's copy holds only in-frame clones and misses some; the assay was immunoSEQ multiplex PCR. The sample includes some 480,000 clones, around 90% of them seen just once. This clone was counted between two and nine times.

The origin of this receptor is a person between 18 and 65 years old who received the Ad26.COV2.S COVID-19 vaccine or a placebo. The chain is built from TRBV30 and TRBJ2-7, with TRBD2 as a possible D gene (6 bases). The material sequenced was peripheral blood, taken in a trial of Ad26.COV2.S vaccine versus placebo. CDR3 sequence: CAWRGRTPRAPYEQYF. Here the CDR3 DNA reads TGTGCCTGGAGGGGGAGGACACCCCGGGCCCCCTACGAGCAGTACTTC.